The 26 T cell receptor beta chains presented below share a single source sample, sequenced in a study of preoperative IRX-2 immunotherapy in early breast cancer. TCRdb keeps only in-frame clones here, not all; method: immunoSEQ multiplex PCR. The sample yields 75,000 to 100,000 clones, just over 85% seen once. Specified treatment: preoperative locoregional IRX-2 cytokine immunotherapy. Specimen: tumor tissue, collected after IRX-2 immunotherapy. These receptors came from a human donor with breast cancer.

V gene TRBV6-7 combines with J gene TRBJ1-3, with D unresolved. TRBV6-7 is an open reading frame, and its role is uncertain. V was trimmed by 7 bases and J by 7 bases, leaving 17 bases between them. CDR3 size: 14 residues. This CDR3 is CASTPLNLGNTIYF. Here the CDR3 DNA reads TGTGCCAGCACCCCGTTGAACCTAGGGAACACCATATATTTT.

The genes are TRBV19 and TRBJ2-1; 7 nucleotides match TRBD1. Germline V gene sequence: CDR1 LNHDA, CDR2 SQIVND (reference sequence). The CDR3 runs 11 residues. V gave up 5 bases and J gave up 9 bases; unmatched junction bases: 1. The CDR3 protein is CASSPGGEQFF. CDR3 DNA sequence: TGTGCCAGTAGTCCAGGGGGTGAGCAGTTCTTC.

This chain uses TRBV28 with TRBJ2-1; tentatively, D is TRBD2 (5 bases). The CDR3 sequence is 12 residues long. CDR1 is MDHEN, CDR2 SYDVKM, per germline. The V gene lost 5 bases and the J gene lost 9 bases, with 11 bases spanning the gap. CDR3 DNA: TGTGCCAGCAGTCCAGGCGGGCCTGAGCAGTTCTTC. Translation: CASSPGGPEQFF. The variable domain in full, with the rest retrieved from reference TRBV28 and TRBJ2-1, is DVKVTQSSRYLVKRTGEKVFLECVQDMDHENMFWYRQDPGLGLRLIYFSYDVKMKEKGDIPEGYSVSREKKERFSLILESASTNQTSMYLCASSPGGPEQFFGPGTRLTVL.

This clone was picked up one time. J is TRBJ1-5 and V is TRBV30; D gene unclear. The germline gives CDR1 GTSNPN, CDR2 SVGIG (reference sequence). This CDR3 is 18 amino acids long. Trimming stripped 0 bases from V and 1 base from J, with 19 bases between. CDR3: CAWSVSKVGGISNQPQHF. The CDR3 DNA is TGTGCCTGGAGTGTAAGCAAGGTTGGAGGGATAAGCAATCAGCCCCAGCATTTT.

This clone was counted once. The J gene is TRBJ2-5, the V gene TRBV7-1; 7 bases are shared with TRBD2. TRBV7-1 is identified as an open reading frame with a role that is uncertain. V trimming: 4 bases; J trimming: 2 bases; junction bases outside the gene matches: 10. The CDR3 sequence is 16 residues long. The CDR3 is CASSLIGAGVQETQYF. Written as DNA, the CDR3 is TGTGCCAGCAGCTTGATCGGGGCGGGGGTACAAGAGACCCAGTACTTC.

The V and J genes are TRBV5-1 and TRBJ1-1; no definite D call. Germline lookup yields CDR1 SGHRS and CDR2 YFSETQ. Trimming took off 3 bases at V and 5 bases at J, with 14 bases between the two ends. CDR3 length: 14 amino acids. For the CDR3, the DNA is TGCGCCAGCAGCTCACGAATAGATTGGACTGAAGCTTTCTTT. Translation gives CASSSRIDWTEAFF.

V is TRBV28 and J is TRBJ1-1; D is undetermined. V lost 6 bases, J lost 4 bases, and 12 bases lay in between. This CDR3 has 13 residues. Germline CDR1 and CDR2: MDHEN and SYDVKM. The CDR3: CASSLDGSTEAFF. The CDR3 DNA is TGTGCCAGCAGCCTCGATGGGAGCACTGAAGCTTTCTTT. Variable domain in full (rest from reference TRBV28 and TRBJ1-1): DVKVTQSSRYLVKRTGEKVFLECVQDMDHENMFWYRQDPGLGLRLIYFSYDVKMKEKGDIPEGYSVSREKKERFSLILESASTNQTSMYLCASSLDGSTEAFFGQGTRLTVV.

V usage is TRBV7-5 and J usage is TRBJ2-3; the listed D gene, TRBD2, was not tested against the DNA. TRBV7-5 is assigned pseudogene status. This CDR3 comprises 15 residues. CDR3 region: CASSFATSGTDTQYF. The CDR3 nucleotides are TGTGCCAGCAGCTTTGCGACTAGCGGCACAGATACGCAGTATTTT.

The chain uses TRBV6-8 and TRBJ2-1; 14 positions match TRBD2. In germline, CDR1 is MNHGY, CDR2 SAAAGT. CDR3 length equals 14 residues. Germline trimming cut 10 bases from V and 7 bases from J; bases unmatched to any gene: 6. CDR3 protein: CATSRLAGGNEQFF. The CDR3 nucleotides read TGTGCCACCTCTCGACTAGCGGGAGGGAATGAGCAGTTCTTC.

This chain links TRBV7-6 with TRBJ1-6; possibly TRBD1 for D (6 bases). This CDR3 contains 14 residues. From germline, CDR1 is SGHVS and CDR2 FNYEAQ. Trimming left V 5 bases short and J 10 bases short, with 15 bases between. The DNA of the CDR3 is TGTGCCAGCAGCCTCGCAGGGGTAGGATCACCCCTCCACTTT. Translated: CASSLAGVGSPLHF.

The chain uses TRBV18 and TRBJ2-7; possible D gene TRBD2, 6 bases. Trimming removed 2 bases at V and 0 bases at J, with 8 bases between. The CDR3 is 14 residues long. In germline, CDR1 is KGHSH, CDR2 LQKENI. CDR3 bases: TGTGCCAGCTCACCATCCGGGAGCTCCTACGAGCAGTACTTC. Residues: CASSPSGSSYEQYF. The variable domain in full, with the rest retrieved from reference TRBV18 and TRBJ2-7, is NAGVMQNPRHLVRRRGQEARLRCSPMKGHSHVYWYRQLPEEGLKFMVYLQKENIIDESGMPKERFSAEFPKEGPSILRIQQVVRGDSAAYFCASSPSGSSYEQYFGPGTRLTVT.

CDR3 sequence (DNA): TGTGCCAGCAGCTTGCTTGCCGGGGCTAATGAAAAACTGTTTTTT. This encodes CASSLLAGANEKLFF. The gene calls are TRBV11-3 and TRBJ1-4; no reliable D call. The CDR3 consists of 15 residues. In germline, CDR1 is SGHNT, CDR2 YENEEA. Trimming pared 3 bases from V and 3 bases from J, leaving 11 bases between. Full variable domain (missing parts from reference TRBV11-3 and TRBJ1-4): EAGVVQSPRYKIIEKKQPVAFWCNPISGHNTLYWYLQNLGQGPELLIRYENEEAVDDSQLPKDRFSAERLKGVDSTLKIQPAELGDSAVYLCASSLLAGANEKLFFGSGTQLSVL.

The sequenced part of the CDR3 DNA is TGTGCCAGCAGTGAAGTAGGGGGGAGCGGCACTGAAGCTTTC. Amino acid sequence: CASSEVGGSGTEAF. The entire CDR3 reads CASSEVGGSGTEAFF. The chain combines TRBV6-1 with TRBJ1-1; a possible D gene is TRBD1 (6 bases). The sequence runs out 1 residue before the end of the CDR3; the remainder is reconstructed from the germline J gene. The CDR3 totals 15 residues. Germline CDR1 is MNHNS and CDR2 is SASEGT. V gave up 1 base and J gave up 4 bases, with 13 bases separating them.

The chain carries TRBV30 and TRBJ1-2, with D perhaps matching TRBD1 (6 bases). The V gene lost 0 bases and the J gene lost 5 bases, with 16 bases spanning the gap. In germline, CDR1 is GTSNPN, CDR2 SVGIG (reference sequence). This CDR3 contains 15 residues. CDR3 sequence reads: CAWSVGRGGPYGYTF. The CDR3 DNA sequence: TGTGCCTGGAGTGTAGGCAGGGGCGGTCCTTATGGCTACACCTTC.

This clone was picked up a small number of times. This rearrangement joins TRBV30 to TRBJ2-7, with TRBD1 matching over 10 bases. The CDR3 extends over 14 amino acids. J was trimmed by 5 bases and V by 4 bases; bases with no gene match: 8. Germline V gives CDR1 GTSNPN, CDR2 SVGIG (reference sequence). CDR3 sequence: CAWNWDRGTDEQYF. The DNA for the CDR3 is TGTGCCTGGAACTGGGACAGGGGAACGGACGAGCAGTACTTC.

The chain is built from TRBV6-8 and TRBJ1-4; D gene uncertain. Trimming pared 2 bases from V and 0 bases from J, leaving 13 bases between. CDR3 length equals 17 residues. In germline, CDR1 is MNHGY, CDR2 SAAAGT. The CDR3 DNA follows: TGTGCCAGCAGTTACCGTCCAGACCCTGCAACTAATGAAAAACTGTTTTTT. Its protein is CASSYRPDPATNEKLFF.

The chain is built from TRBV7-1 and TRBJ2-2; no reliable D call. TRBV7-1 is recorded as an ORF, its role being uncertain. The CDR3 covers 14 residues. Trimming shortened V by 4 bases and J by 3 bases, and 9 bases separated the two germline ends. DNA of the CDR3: TGTGCCAGCAGCTTAGCAATGGACACCGGGGAGCTGTTTTTT. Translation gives CASSLAMDTGELFF.

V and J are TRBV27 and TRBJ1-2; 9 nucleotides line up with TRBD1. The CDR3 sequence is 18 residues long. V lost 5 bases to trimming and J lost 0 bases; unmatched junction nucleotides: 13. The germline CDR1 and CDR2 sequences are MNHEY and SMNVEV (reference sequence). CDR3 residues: CASSPNIGGQGANYGYTF. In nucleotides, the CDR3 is TGTGCCAGCAGTCCCAACATAGGGGGACAGGGCGCTAACTATGGCTACACCTTC.

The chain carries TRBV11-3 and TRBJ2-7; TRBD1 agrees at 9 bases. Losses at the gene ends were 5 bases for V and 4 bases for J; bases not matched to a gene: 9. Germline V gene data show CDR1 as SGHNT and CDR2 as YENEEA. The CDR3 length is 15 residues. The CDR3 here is CASSKGQGFGYEQYF. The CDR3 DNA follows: TGTGCCAGCAGCAAGGGACAGGGCTTTGGGTACGAGCAGTACTTC.

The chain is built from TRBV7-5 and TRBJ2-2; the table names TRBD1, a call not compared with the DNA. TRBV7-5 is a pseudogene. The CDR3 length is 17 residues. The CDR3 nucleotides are TGTGCCAGCAGCCTGAACAGGGGGCCCCACCGGGCCGGGGAGCTGTTTTTT. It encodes CASSLNRGPHRAGELFF.

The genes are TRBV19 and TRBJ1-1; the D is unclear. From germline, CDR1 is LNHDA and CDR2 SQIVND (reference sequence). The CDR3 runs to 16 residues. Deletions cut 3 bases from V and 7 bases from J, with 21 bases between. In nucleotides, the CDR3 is TGTGCCAGTAGTATCGGGCGCCCGGTTGGAGTTAGTGAAGCTTTCTTT. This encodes CASSIGRPVGVSEAFF.

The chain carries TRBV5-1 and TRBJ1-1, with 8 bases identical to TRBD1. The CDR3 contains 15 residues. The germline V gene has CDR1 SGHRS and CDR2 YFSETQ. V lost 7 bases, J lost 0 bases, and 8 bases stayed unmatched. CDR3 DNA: TGCGCCAGCTTCAGGGGGCCTACTCTGAACACTGAAGCTTTCTTT. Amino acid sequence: CASFRGPTLNTEAFF.

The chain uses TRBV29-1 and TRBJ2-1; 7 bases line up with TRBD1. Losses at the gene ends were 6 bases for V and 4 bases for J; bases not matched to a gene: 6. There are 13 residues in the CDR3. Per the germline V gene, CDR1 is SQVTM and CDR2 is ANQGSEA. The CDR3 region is CSVGTARYNEQFF. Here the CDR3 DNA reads TGCAGCGTGGGGACAGCCCGATACAATGAGCAGTTCTTC.

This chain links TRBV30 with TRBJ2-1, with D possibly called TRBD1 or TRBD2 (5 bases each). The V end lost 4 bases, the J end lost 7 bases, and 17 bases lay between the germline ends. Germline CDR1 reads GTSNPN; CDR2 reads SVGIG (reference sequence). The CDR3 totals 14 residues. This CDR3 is CAWTLRGQGNEQFF. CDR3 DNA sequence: TGTGCCTGGACCCTGAGAGGGCAGGGTAATGAGCAGTTCTTC.

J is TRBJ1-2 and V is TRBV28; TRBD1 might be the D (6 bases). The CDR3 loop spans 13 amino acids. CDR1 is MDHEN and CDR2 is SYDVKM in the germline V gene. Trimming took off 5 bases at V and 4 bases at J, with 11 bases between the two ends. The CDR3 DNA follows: TGTGCCAGCAGTGAGGGGGGGTTCTATGGCTACACCTTC. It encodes CASSEGGFYGYTF.

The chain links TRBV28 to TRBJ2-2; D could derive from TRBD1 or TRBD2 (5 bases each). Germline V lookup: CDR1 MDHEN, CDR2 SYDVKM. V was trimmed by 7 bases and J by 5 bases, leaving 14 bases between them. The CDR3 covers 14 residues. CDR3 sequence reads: CASTPPGPTGELFF. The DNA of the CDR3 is TGTGCCAGCACCCCCCCGGGACCAACCGGGGAGCTGTTTTTT.